These 28 T cell receptor beta chains share one sample of origin, sequenced in a study of Ad26.COV2.S vaccination and SARS-CoV-2 variants. Assay: immunoSEQ multiplex PCR; the TCRdb copy retains only in-frame clones and omits some. The table lists about 480,000 clones, around 90% of them singletons. Treatment specified: around 19 received Ad26.COV2.S at low or high dose, single or two shots; a few received placebo; per-sample allocation not given. The study sampled participants on day 63 after the first vaccine or placebo injection. The specimen comprised peripheral blood, sampled in a trial of Ad26.COV2.S vaccine versus placebo. These receptors were taken from a person aged 18 to 65 who received the Ad26.COV2.S COVID-19 vaccine or a placebo.

The chain employs TRBV7-8 and TRBJ2-7; D is perhaps TRBD2 (5 bases). The V gene lost 0 bases and the J gene lost 0 bases, with 12 bases spanning the gap. The CDR3 runs to 16 residues. Per the germline V gene, CDR1 is SGHVS and CDR2 is FQNEAQ. In DNA, the CDR3 is TGTGCCAGCAGCTTAGCGGTAGCGAAGAGCTCCTACGAGCAGTACTTC. It yields the protein CASSLAVAKSSYEQYF.

The chain joins TRBV11-2 to TRBJ2-3; 8 bases agree with TRBD2. The V gene's germline CDR1 is SGHAT and CDR2 FQNNGV. The CDR3 runs to 17 residues. V gave up 4 bases and J gave up 6 bases; unmatched junction bases: 15. CDR3 in DNA: TGTGCCAGCAGCTCCCCACCGCCGGGACTAGAGGCGGATACGCAGTATTTT. Protein product: CASSSPPPGLEADTQYF.

In DNA form, the CDR3 reads TGTGCCAGCTCACCGAGGGCCATGAACACTGAAGCTTTCTTT. Encoded protein: CASSPRAMNTEAFF. This sequence joins TRBV18 and TRBJ1-1; no definite D call. CDR1 and CDR2 from the germline V gene are KGHSH and LQKENI. The CDR3 covers 14 residues. V was clipped by 3 bases and J by 0 bases, with 8 bases between them.

This clone was seen a single time. V usage is TRBV27 and J usage is TRBJ1-4; 7 bases map to TRBD1. In germline, CDR1 is MNHEY, CDR2 SMNVEV (reference sequence). Losses at the gene ends were 8 bases for V and 10 bases for J; bases not matched to a gene: 7. This CDR3 spans 12 amino acids. The CDR3 DNA reads as TGTGCCAGCGGGGGCAACAGGGGAAAACTGTTTTTT. Translated: CASGGNRGKLFF.

The V call is TRBV7-9, the J call TRBJ1-2; D is undetermined. CDR3 size: 13 residues. The V and J ends lost 5 bases and 7 bases respectively, with 14 bases between them. Germline CDR1 is SEHNR and CDR2 is FQNEAQ (reference sequence). The CDR3 sequence is CASSLVRLVGYTF. The CDR3 bases are TGTGCCAGCAGCCTAGTCCGTCTAGTTGGCTACACCTTC.

This chain connects TRBV2 to TRBJ2-7; 11 nucleotides agree with TRBD2. The CDR3 runs 15 residues. CDR1 is SNHLY and CDR2 is FYNNEI in the germline V gene. V was clipped by 5 bases and J by 2 bases; unmatched bases: 5. CDR3 nucleotide sequence: TGTGCCAGCAGTCCTCTAGCGGGAGGCACCTACGAGCAGTACTTC. As protein: CASSPLAGGTYEQYF.

This chain links TRBV11-2 with TRBJ2-2; possibly TRBD1 for D (7 bases). Deletions cut 4 bases from V and 7 bases from J, with 16 bases between. Per germline, CDR1 SGHAT and CDR2 FQNNGV. There are 15 residues in the CDR3. The CDR3 nucleotides read TGTGCCAGCAGCTCCCTCAGGGGGGCTGTCGGGGAGCTGTTTTTT. It codes for CASSSLRGAVGELFF.

This rearrangement joins TRBV2 to TRBJ2-7; perhaps TRBD2 as D (5 bases). V was clipped by 4 bases and J by 3 bases, with 16 bases between them. This CDR3 comprises 15 residues. Germline-derived CDR1 and CDR2 are SNHLY and FYNNEI. In nucleotides, the CDR3 is TGTGCCAGCAGTGCGGGGTCTGTCCCTCTCTACGAGCAGTACTTC. As protein: CASSAGSVPLYEQYF.

V and J are TRBV19 and TRBJ2-1; 11 nucleotides agree with TRBD2. This CDR3 is built from 18 residues. Germline V gene sequence: CDR1 LNHDA, CDR2 SQIVND (reference sequence). V shed 0 bases and J 6 bases; nucleotides not matched to a gene: 10. This chain's CDR3 is CASSIELAGGPLSNEQFF. CDR3 sequence (DNA): TGTGCCAGTAGTATAGAGCTAGCGGGAGGCCCCCTCAGCAATGAGCAGTTCTTC.

There are a few counts of this clone. J is TRBJ1-2 and V is TRBV7-9; tentatively, D is TRBD1 (6 bases). Trimming removed 5 bases at V and 7 bases at J, with 14 bases between. Germline CDR1 is SEHNR and CDR2 is FQNEAQ (reference sequence). This CDR3 has 13 amino acids. CDR3 protein: CASSASPGVGYTF. In DNA form, the CDR3 reads TGTGCCAGCAGCGCGAGTCCAGGGGTTGGCTACACCTTC.

On this clone itself: Other DNA sequences in this specimen translate into the identical CDR3. This chain joins TRBV7-2 and TRBJ2-7; D remains ambiguous. Germline CDR1 is SGHTA and CDR2 is FQGNSA. V lost 1 base and J 1 base, leaving 2 bases between the germline ends. This CDR3 spans 12 amino acids. The CDR3 nucleotides are TGTGCCAGCAGCTTAGGATCCTACGAGCAGTACTTC. Residues: CASSLGSYEQYF.

The chain uses TRBV6-6 and TRBJ1-6; D is unresolved. The CDR3 runs to 16 residues. V lost 8 bases, J lost 4 bases, and 18 bases lay in between. Per germline, CDR1 MNHNY and CDR2 SVGAGI (reference sequence). The CDR3 DNA is TGTGCCAGCGTTATGCGAGGGAGAGGTTATAATTCACCCCTCCACTTT. Translating gives CASVMRGRGYNSPLHF.

Regarding this clone: Relative to the germline gene, one junction end is altered; a read error may explain this. V gene TRBV4-2 combines with J gene TRBJ1-2; D may be TRBD1 (6 bases). CDR1 is LGHNA and CDR2 is YNFKEQ in the germline V gene. CDR3 length equals 16 residues. This CDR3 is CASRQVSGGVGFFYTF. The CDR3, as DNA: TGTGCCAGCAGACAAGTGTCCGGGGGCGTTGGTTTCTTCTACACCTTC.

A few counts support this clone. The chain uses TRBV29-1 and TRBJ1-1, with D unresolved. The germline CDR1 and CDR2 sequences are SQVTM and ANQGSEA. The CDR3 covers 15 residues. Deletions cut 6 bases from V and 0 bases from J, with 17 bases between. The CDR3 nucleotides read TGCAGCGTCAGAGGGCAGGAGAGCATGAACACTGAAGCTTTCTTT. Residues: CSVRGQESMNTEAFF.

The V gene is TRBV7-9, the J gene TRBJ2-1; 9 bases align to TRBD1. CDR1 is SEHNR and CDR2 is FQNEAQ in the germline V gene (reference sequence). The CDR3 covers 15 residues. J gave up 4 bases and V 5 bases, and 6 bases lay outside the gene matches. The CDR3 bases are TGTGCCAGCAGCCGACAGGGGGGAGTATACAATGAGCAGTTCTTC. Encoded protein: CASSRQGGVYNEQFF.

As DNA, the CDR3 is TGTGCCATCAGTGAAATGGGTCCCGGGGAGCTGTTTTTT. Translated: CAISEMGPGELFF. The chain has TRBV10-3 and TRBJ2-2; no clear D. Trimming stripped 3 bases from V and 6 bases from J, with 8 bases between. The CDR3 has 13 residues. Per germline, CDR1 ENHRY and CDR2 SYGVKD.

The chain links TRBV9 to TRBJ2-1, with D possibly matching TRBD2 (7 bases). With 3 bases removed from V and 3 bases from J, the gap between germline ends came to 16 bases. This CDR3 region has 16 residues. Germline lookup yields CDR1 SGDLS and CDR2 YYNGEE. The CDR3, as DNA: TGTGCCAGCAGCGAGGGGGAGCTAGCGGTCTACAATGAGCAGTTCTTC. Translated: CASSEGELAVYNEQFF.

V gene TRBV28 combines with J gene TRBJ2-4; D unresolved. This CDR3 comprises 12 residues. Between the trimmed V and J ends, which lost 5 bases and 10 bases, there was a span of 12 bases. CDR1 and CDR2 from the germline V gene are MDHEN and SYDVKM. The CDR3 loop is CASSPPHRIQYF. CDR3 nucleotide sequence: TGTGCCAGCAGTCCCCCCCATAGGATTCAGTACTTC.

The V gene is TRBV28, the J gene TRBJ1-6, with D unresolved. The germline V and J ends were trimmed by 7 bases and 5 bases, with 12 bases remaining between them. The germline CDR1 and CDR2 sequences are MDHEN and SYDVKM. There are 14 residues in the CDR3. As DNA, the CDR3 is TGTGCCAGCATAAGCGCCCCCAATAATTCACCCCTCCACTTT. Encoded protein: CASISAPNNSPLHF.

The chain is built from TRBV27 and TRBJ2-1; D perhaps matches TRBD2 (6 bases). The CDR3 sequence is 15 residues long. Trimming removed 7 bases from V and 5 bases from J, with 18 bases in between. Per germline, CDR1 MNHEY and CDR2 SMNVEV (reference sequence). The CDR3: CASMRGGGGHNEQFF. The CDR3 DNA reads TGTGCCAGCATGCGGGGTGGGGGTGGGCACAATGAGCAGTTCTTC.

The chain employs TRBV19 and TRBJ2-1; TRBD2 is a possible D gene (7 bases). The CDR3 has 16 residues. V dropped 0 bases and J dropped 8 bases, with 17 bases sitting between them. The germline gives CDR1 LNHDA, CDR2 SQIVND (reference sequence). CDR3 coding DNA: TGTGCCAGTAGTATAGATCGGGGGGCAGGGTGGGATGAGCAGTTCTTC. Translation gives CASSIDRGAGWDEQFF.

The chain links TRBV6-5 to TRBJ2-1; D remains unclear. The V gene's germline CDR1 is MNHEY and CDR2 SVGAGI. The CDR3 consists of 16 residues. V gave up 0 bases and J gave up 0 bases, with 9 bases separating them. The CDR3 DNA reads as TGTGCCAGCAGTTACTCAGGGCAGAGCTCCTACAATGAGCAGTTCTTC. Protein product: CASSYSGQSSYNEQFF.

A few counts support this clone. This chain joins TRBV5-1 and TRBJ2-7; D not resolved. This CDR3 comprises 14 residues. Trimming left V 4 bases short and J 1 base short, with 12 bases between. Per the germline V gene, CDR1 is SGHRS and CDR2 is YFSETQ. Here the CDR3 reads CASSVDPQSYEQYF. The CDR3 DNA follows: TGCGCCAGCAGCGTGGACCCTCAATCCTACGAGCAGTACTTC.

The chain links TRBV2 to TRBJ1-2, with 7 bases that match TRBD1. There are 14 residues in the CDR3. V gave up 7 bases and J gave up 7 bases; unmatched junction bases: 12. CDR1 SNHLY and CDR2 FYNNEI come from the germline V gene. Here the CDR3 DNA reads TGTGCCAGCACCGGGACAGCGACCCGGTTTGGCTACACCTTC. Its protein is CASTGTATRFGYTF. The entire variable domain, with the rest obtained from reference TRBV2 and TRBJ1-2, is as follows: EPEVTQTPSHQVTQMGQEVILRCVPISNHLYFYWYRQILGQKVEFLVSFYNNEISEKSEIFDDQFSVERPDGSNFTLKIRSTKLEDSAMYFCASTGTATRFGYTFGSGTRLTVV.

The chain links TRBV30 to TRBJ2-3; D is possibly TRBD1 or TRBD2 (5 bases each). The CDR3 contains 14 residues. CDR1 and CDR2 from the germline V gene are GTSNPN and SVGIG (reference sequence). Trimming left V 3 bases short and J 1 base short, with 11 bases between. The CDR3 here is CAWRLLGGTDTQYF. CDR3 DNA sequence: TGTGCCTGGAGGTTACTAGGGGGCACAGATACGCAGTATTTT.

This clone was recorded a few times. This chain connects TRBV5-1 to TRBJ2-1, with 7 bases that match TRBD1. V lost 7 bases to trimming and J lost 7 bases; unmatched junction nucleotides: 11. From germline, CDR1 is SGHRS and CDR2 YFSETQ. The CDR3 extends over 14 amino acids. The CDR3 here is CASGLVGTENEQFF. The CDR3 DNA reads TGCGCCAGCGGGCTTGTGGGGACAGAAAATGAGCAGTTCTTC. Drawing the rest from reference TRBV5-1 and TRBJ2-1, the complete variable domain is KAGVTQTPRYLIKTRGQQVTLSCSPISGHRSVSWYQQTPGQGLQFLFEYFSETQRNKGNFPGRFSGRQFSNSRSEMNVSTLELGDSALYLCASGLVGTENEQFFGPGTRLTVL.

J is TRBJ1-2 and V is TRBV6-6, with 9 bases matching TRBD1. The germline gives CDR1 MNHNY, CDR2 SVGAGI (reference sequence). The CDR3 is 13 amino acids. V lost 4 bases and J lost 3; bases outside the gene matches: 0. The CDR3 spells CASSWDRDYGYTF. In DNA form, the CDR3 reads TGTGCCAGCAGTTGGGACAGGGACTATGGCTACACCTTC.

This rearrangement joins TRBV5-6 to TRBJ1-5, with a possible D match to TRBD1 (6 bases). Germline CDR1 reads SGHDT; CDR2 reads YYEEEE. The CDR3 has 15 residues. V lost 4 bases, J lost 7 bases, and 18 bases lay in between. CDR3: CASSLRGGARQPQHF. CDR3 bases: TGTGCCAGCAGCCTGCGGGGGGGGGCGCGACAGCCCCAGCATTTT.